The clone carrying this T cell receptor beta chain was recorded once. The CDR3 length is 13 residues. Per the germline V gene, CDR1 is ENHRY and CDR2 is SYGVKD. These data belong to a study of blood T cells in healthy people across ages. With a J-beta primer mix and a sample-barcoded 5' primer, a second PCR ran 7 to 11 cycles. TCRdb fed the 5' RACE reads into MiXCR, producing one record per CDR3 protein. The sample lists 600,000 or so distinct CDR3 sequences; around 50% were seen once. The chain links TRBV10-3 to TRBJ2-4; D not certain. The J call is in doubt because the DNA end fits TRBJ2-5 better. This receptor was taken from an elderly man in good health. Sequences were obtained from blood. The CDR3 here is CAISELERETQYF. CDR3 sequence (DNA): TGTGCCATCAGTGAGCTTGAACGGGAGACCCAGTACTTC.